This TCR beta chain came from a study of response to subunit inactivated influenza vaccine (dated by TCRdb to the late 2010s). Regarding the research as a whole: Deep quantitative T cell receptor repertoire profiling was used in the study to track responses to a trivalent subunit inactivated influenza vaccine.

As for this clonotype: Its antigen is unknown. No qualities accompany the bases; no much larger clone lies one base away.

What the authors observed across the whole study: The authors proposed that each seasonal influenza vaccination may bring in only a limited number of new T cells.

Library creation used RT-PCR. Sequencing was performed on an Illumina HiSeq 2500. The raw public reads went through TCRdb reprocessing: fastp at Q25, MiXCR clone calling, in-frame beta chains kept. Records with the same CDR3 protein are collapsed into one entry carrying the most frequent genes and DNA. The sample records about 310,000 distinct CDR3 sequences, about 20% of which are singletons. The ten largest account for 9% to 12% of the sample. Sequencing was performed on PBMCs from blood, taken less than 22 months after vaccination. This sequence was found in a man between 50 and 75 years old who received an inactivated influenza vaccine. Donor details come from another sample of the same person, matched by shared clones.

The CDR3 corresponds to CASSAGTRRSTDTQYF. The nucleotide sequence is TGCGCCAGCAGCGCAGGGACACGGAGAAGCACAGATACGCAGTATTTT. The chain is made from TRBV5-1 and TRBJ2-3, with TRBD1 as a weak D call on 6 bases. Spanning cysteine to phenylalanine, the CDR3 consists of 16 amino acids. Only the CDR3 DNA stays, 48 bases, in frame from base 1. V loses 4 bases, J loses 0 bases, and the germline ends lie 15 bases apart. The germline V gene supplies CDR1 SGHRS and CDR2 YFSETQ.